This entry features one T cell receptor beta chain sequence. Using its own MiXCR run on the 5' RACE reads, TCRdb lists one record per CDR3 protein. The data contain tens of thousands of distinct CDR3 sequences, 5.2% of them singletons. Time point reported: sample taken at primary tumor resection. Whole RNA, isolated from tumor, nontumor lung or frozen PBMC, was sequenced without prior sorting. This entry comes from a study of spatial heterogeneity in lung cancer. Here the sequenced sample was PBMCs, taken at surgery. The source of this sequence is a female donor with early-stage non-small cell lung cancer.

The CDR3 DNA is TGCGCCAGCAGCTTAGCACCCTCTAGCACAGATACGCAGTATTTT. It specifies CASSLAPSSTDTQYF. The gene calls are TRBV5-1 and TRBJ2-3; D is ambiguous. Germline lookup yields CDR1 SGHRS and CDR2 YFSETQ. The V gene lost 2 bases and the J gene lost 0 bases, with 10 bases spanning the gap. The CDR3 is 15 residues long.